The subject of this entry is one T cell receptor beta chain. V lost 2 bases and J lost 0; bases outside the gene matches: 1. From germline, CDR1 is SGHNT and CDR2 YYREEE (reference sequence). This CDR3 has 15 residues. These data originate in a study of blood T cell repertoires in COVID-19. Study details: Collection of acute and convalescent COVID-19 samples took place in the United States, Italy and Spain.

Methods used by the authors: Using reference gene primer amplification, nucleated cell counts were estimated. TCRdb's table, derived via immunoSEQ multiplex PCR, lists solely in-frame clones and lacks some. V and J calls plus clone size are reproduced from that table; the DNA served to infer D and trimming. There are under 250,000 clones in the sample; around four fifths occur only once, and 2.5% to 3% lies in the top ten. The origin of this receptor is a woman between 65 and 79 years old with active or convalescent COVID-19. The V gene is TRBV5-4, the J gene TRBJ2-1; 8 bases match TRBD1. Material: peripheral blood. The CDR3 loop is CASSFGQGSYNEQFF. CDR3 coding DNA: TGTGCCAGCAGCTTCGGACAGGGCTCCTACAATGAGCAGTTCTTC.